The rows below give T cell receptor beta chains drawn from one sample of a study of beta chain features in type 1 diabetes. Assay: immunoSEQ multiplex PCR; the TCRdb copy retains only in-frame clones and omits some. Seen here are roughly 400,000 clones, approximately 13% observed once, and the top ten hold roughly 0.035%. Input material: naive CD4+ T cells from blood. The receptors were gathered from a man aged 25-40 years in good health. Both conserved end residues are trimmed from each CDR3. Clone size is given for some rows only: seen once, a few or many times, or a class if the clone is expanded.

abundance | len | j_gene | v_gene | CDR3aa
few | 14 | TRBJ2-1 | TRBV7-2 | ASSPRRGPTNNEQF
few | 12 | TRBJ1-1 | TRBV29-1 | SVELGLRNTEAF
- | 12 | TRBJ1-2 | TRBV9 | ASSAGFLNYGYT
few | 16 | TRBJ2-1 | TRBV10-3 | AISESSILGTRASEQF
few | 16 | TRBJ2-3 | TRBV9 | ASSVAHGTSGGTDTQY
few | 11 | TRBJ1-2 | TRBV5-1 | ASAGQEGYGYT
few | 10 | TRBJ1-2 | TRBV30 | AWRDSLYGYT
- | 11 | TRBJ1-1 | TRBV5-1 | ASSPEDKARSF
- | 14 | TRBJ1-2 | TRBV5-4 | ASSLAGDLGNYGYT
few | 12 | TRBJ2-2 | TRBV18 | ASSPMKEAGELF